These 14 T cell receptor beta chains came from one sample sequenced in a study of blood T cell repertoires in COVID-19. Here immunoSEQ multiplex PCR was the method, and the copy in TCRdb shows in-frame clones only, minus some. This sample has about 190,000 clones; around 90% occur once, and the top ten carry 0.55% to 0.8%. The sequencing sample was made of peripheral blood. These receptors were obtained from a man between 50 and 59 years old with acute or convalescent COVID-19.

Worth noting for this clone: Other DNA sequences within the sample encode an identical CDR3. The V gene is TRBV27, the J gene TRBJ2-7; 7 bases are a match to TRBD2. V lost 3 bases and J lost 3; bases outside the gene matches: 2. The germline V gene encodes CDR1 MNHEY and CDR2 SMNVEV (reference sequence). The CDR3 is 13 residues long. The CDR3 loop is CASSFGGSYEQYF. The CDR3 region has the DNA TGTGCCAGCAGTTTTGGCGGGAGCTACGAGCAGTACTTC.

With regard to this clone: The same CDR3 also results from other DNA sequences found in this sample. This chain links TRBV28 with TRBJ1-5, with 7 nucleotides matching TRBD1. Trimming cost V 4 bases and J 5 bases; bases outside gene matches: 5. From germline, CDR1 is MDHEN and CDR2 SYDVKM. The CDR3 consists of 14 residues. In DNA form, the CDR3 reads TGTGCCAGCAGTTCTGGCCAGGGGGATCAGCCCCAGCATTTT. Protein product: CASSSGQGDQPQHF.

V usage is TRBV5-4 and J usage is TRBJ1-1; TRBD1 is a possible D gene (5 bases). The V end was cut by 5 bases, the J end by 3 bases, with 11 bases between. The CDR3 runs to 13 residues. Germline-derived CDR1 and CDR2 are SGHNT and YYREEE (reference sequence). The CDR3 sequence is CASRSDMDTEAFF. The CDR3 DNA sequence: TGTGCCAGCAGATCGGACATGGACACTGAAGCTTTCTTT.

The chain is built from TRBV6-5 and TRBJ2-3; no clear D gene. This CDR3 has 16 amino acids. Trimming removed 0 bases from V and 3 bases from J, with 13 bases in between. The germline V gene has CDR1 MNHEY and CDR2 SVGAGI. CDR3 sequence: CASSYSVPLSTDTQYF. CDR3 coding DNA: TGTGCCAGCAGTTACTCGGTTCCTCTATCGACAGATACGCAGTATTTT.

The V gene is TRBV2, the J gene TRBJ2-1; 7 nucleotides line up with TRBD1. Germline values: CDR1 SNHLY, CDR2 FYNNEI. This CDR3 is built from 14 residues. The V segment lost 3 bases and the J segment 6 bases; nucleotides outside the gene matches: 5. CDR3 bases: TGTGCCAGCAGTGATTACCCAGGGGGCAATGAGCAGTTCTTC. Amino acid sequence: CASSDYPGGNEQFF.

J is TRBJ2-3 and V is TRBV7-9; the match to TRBD1 covers 10 bases. Losses at the gene ends were 1 base for V and 1 base for J; bases not matched to a gene: 2. The CDR3 loop spans 16 amino acids. Germline CDR1 is SEHNR and CDR2 is FQNEAQ (reference sequence). CDR3 DNA sequence: TGTGCCAGCAGCTTAGGGACAGGGGGAGGCACAGATACGCAGTATTTT. Protein sequence: CASSLGTGGGTDTQYF.

V is TRBV11-3 and J is TRBJ2-3; no firm D call. The CDR3 covers 12 residues. Per germline, CDR1 SGHNT and CDR2 YENEEA. Trimming took 3 bases from V and 8 from J, leaving 9 bases between them. CDR3 sequence: CASSLEPGTQYF. In DNA form, the CDR3 reads TGTGCCAGCAGCTTGGAACCGGGTACGCAGTATTTT.

The V call is TRBV30, the J call TRBJ1-4; D possibly corresponds to TRBD1 (5 bases). Trimming removed 4 bases at V and 7 bases at J, with 22 bases between. Germline loops: CDR1 GTSNPN, CDR2 SVGIG (reference sequence). The CDR3 is 16 amino acids. CDR3 DNA sequence: TGTGCCTGGATCCCGGCATCACAGGACGTCCCTGAAAAACTGTTTTTT. It is translated as CAWIPASQDVPEKLFF.

This clone was detected only once. In nucleotides, the CDR3 is TGCGCCAGCAGCTTGGCCGGGATAGCGGGAGGTCCAGATACGCAGTATTTT. Translation gives CASSLAGIAGGPDTQYF. The chain combines TRBV5-1 with TRBJ2-3, with 10 bases that match TRBD2. Losses at the gene ends were 0 bases for V and 4 bases for J; bases not matched to a gene: 8. The CDR3 consists of 17 residues. The germline CDR1 and CDR2 sequences are SGHRS and YFSETQ.

In its sample, this clone was seen once. The CDR3 region has the DNA TGTGCCAGCAGCTTAGAGCGGGGCACTGAAGCTTTCTTT. This sequence encodes CASSLERGTEAFF. The chain joins TRBV7-9 to TRBJ1-1; D not resolved. The CDR3 runs to 13 residues. Germline-derived CDR1 and CDR2 are SEHNR and FQNEAQ (reference sequence). Trimming took off 1 base at V and 4 bases at J, with 7 bases between the two ends.

This sequence joins TRBV28 and TRBJ1-6; 8 positions match TRBD1. The germline CDR1 and CDR2 sequences are MDHEN and SYDVKM. The CDR3 is 14 residues long. With V trimmed by 5 bases and J by 9 bases, 6 bases remained unmatched. The CDR3 bases are TGTGCCAGCAGTCTCCCGGGACAGGTTTCACCCCTCCACTTT. Protein: CASSLPGQVSPLHF.

This clone turned up a few times. The chain employs TRBV7-2 and TRBJ1-6; D perhaps matches TRBD1 (5 bases). This CDR3 spans 14 amino acids. Per the germline V gene, CDR1 is SGHTA and CDR2 is FQGNSA. Trimming shortened V by 4 bases and J by 5 bases, and 9 bases separated the two germline ends. CDR3 DNA: TGTGCCAGCAGCTCGACAGCAAATAATTCACCCCTCCACTTT. Its protein is CASSSTANNSPLHF.

This chain links TRBV3-1 (or the pseudogene TRBV3-2) with TRBJ1-2; 8 bases are shared with TRBD1. The CDR3 covers 12 residues. Germline trimming cut 3 bases from V and 7 bases from J; bases unmatched to any gene: 1. The germline V gene encodes CDR1 LGHDT and CDR2 YNNKEL (reference sequence). The CDR3 is CASSQDRAGYTF. CDR3 DNA sequence: TGTGCCAGCAGCCAGGACAGGGCTGGCTACACCTTC.

As DNA, the CDR3 is TGTGCCTGGAGCGGGATTAGCACAGATACGCAGTATTTT. The encoded protein is CAWSGISTDTQYF. The rearrangement uses TRBV30 and TRBJ2-3; D perhaps matches TRBD2 (5 bases). Between the trimmed V and J ends, which lost 3 bases and 0 bases, there was a span of 7 bases. The CDR3 sequence is 13 residues long. The germline V gene has CDR1 GTSNPN and CDR2 SVGIG (reference sequence). The variable domain in full, with the rest retrieved from reference TRBV30 and TRBJ2-3, is SQTIHQWPATLVQPVGSPLSLECTVEGTSNPNLYWYRQAAGRGLQLLFYSVGIGQISSEVPQNLSASRPQDRQFILSSKKLLLSDSGFYLCAWSGISTDTQYFGPGTRLTVL.